Listed here are 16 T cell receptor beta chains from one sample, sequenced in a study of early stage breast cancer tumors. Repertoires were generated with immunoSEQ multiplex PCR, while TCRdb's copy carries only in-frame clones and drops some. The data hold 25,000 to 35,000 clones, with about 60% observed a single time. Sequenced input: breast tumor tissue. These receptor sequences come from a person between 50 and 60 years old with breast cancer.

This clone has more than one count but fewer than ten. CDR3 sequence reads: CASSQVGLEQYF. Here the CDR3 DNA reads TGCGCCAGCAGCCAAGTGGGGCTTGAGCAGTACTTC. J is TRBJ2-7 and V is TRBV4-1; D might be TRBD1 (5 bases). The germline V and J ends were trimmed by 1 base and 7 bases, with 8 bases remaining between them. This CDR3 comprises 12 residues. From germline, CDR1 is MGHRA and CDR2 YSYEKL.

This chain joins TRBV9 and TRBJ1-1; D gene unclear. The germline V and J ends were trimmed by 0 bases and 8 bases, with 14 bases remaining between them. Germline V lookup: CDR1 SGDLS, CDR2 YYNGEE. The CDR3 is 14 residues long. This chain's CDR3 is CASSVGADAPEAFF. The CDR3 bases are TGTGCCAGCAGCGTAGGCGCGGACGCCCCCGAAGCTTTCTTT.

The chain is built from TRBV9 and TRBJ2-7; TRBD1 agrees at 7 bases. CDR3 size: 15 residues. CDR1 is SGDLS and CDR2 is YYNGEE in the germline V gene. The V gene end was trimmed by 4 bases and the J gene end by 2 bases; junction bases not matched to a gene: 9. The CDR3 protein is CASSRWGQPTYEQYF. The CDR3, as DNA: TGTGCCAGCAGCAGGTGGGGACAGCCAACCTACGAGCAGTACTTC. Supplemented by reference TRBV9 and TRBJ2-7, the full variable domain reads DSGVTQTPKHLITATGQRVTLRCSPRSGDLSVYWYQQSLDQGLQFLIQYYNGEERAKGNILERFSAQQFPDLHSELNLSSLELGDSALYFCASSRWGQPTYEQYFGPGTRLTVT.

V usage is TRBV6-5 and J usage is TRBJ2-4; TRBD1 might be the D (6 bases). Between the trimmed V and J ends, which lost 2 bases and 8 bases, there was a span of 19 bases. Germline assignment: CDR1 MNHEY and CDR2 SVGAGI. CDR3 size: 16 residues. The CDR3: CASSYRGRGMTDIQYF. The CDR3 nucleotides are TGTGCCAGCAGTTACCGGGGTAGGGGGATGACTGACATTCAGTACTTC.

This rearrangement joins TRBV5-6 to TRBJ1-2; tentatively, D is TRBD1 (5 bases). This CDR3 is built from 17 residues. Trimming removed 5 bases at V and 1 base at J, with 21 bases between. Germline loops: CDR1 SGHDT, CDR2 YYEEEE. The CDR3 protein is CASSPDRSGGGNYGYTF. CDR3 DNA: TGTGCCAGCAGTCCTGACCGAAGCGGCGGGGGTAACTATGGCTACACCTTC.

The chain links TRBV29-1 to TRBJ2-7; D uncertain. Germline V gene lookup returns CDR1 SQVTM and CDR2 ANQGSEA. V was clipped by 2 bases and J by 6 bases, with 8 bases between them. The CDR3 totals 11 residues. As DNA, the CDR3 is TGCAGCGTTGAAAAGGGTACCGAGCAGTACTTC. As protein: CSVEKGTEQYF.

The chain uses TRBV5-1 and TRBJ2-1, with 9 positions matching TRBD2. V lost 0 bases and J lost 3; bases outside the gene matches: 4. Germline V gene sequence: CDR1 SGHRS, CDR2 YFSETQ. The CDR3 loop spans 16 amino acids. In DNA form, the CDR3 reads TGCGCCAGCAGCTTGGGGTGGACTAGCGTCTACAATGAGCAGTTCTTC. This translates into CASSLGWTSVYNEQFF.

The gene calls are TRBV7-2 and TRBJ2-1; TRBD2 matches at 14 bases. Trimming took 2 bases from V and 7 from J; bases not matched to a gene: 10. The germline V gene has CDR1 SGHTA and CDR2 FQGNSA. The CDR3 length is 18 residues. CDR3 in amino acids: CASSLFSTSGRGGNEQFF. The CDR3 coding sequence is TGTGCCAGCAGCTTATTTTCGACTAGCGGGAGGGGGGGGAATGAGCAGTTCTTC.

This clone has more than one count but fewer than ten. Germline and junction disagree at one end, which may indicate a read error. This chain joins TRBV5-4 and TRBJ1-5, with a weak D call TRBD1 (6 bases). This CDR3 contains 16 residues. Germline V CDR1 and CDR2: SGHNT, YYREEE (reference sequence). As DNA, the CDR3 is TGCGCCAGCAGCCAAGACCTGAGAGGGGGAAATCAGCCCCAGCATTTT. Its protein is CASSQDLRGGNQPQHF.

This clone was found many times. The chain carries TRBV7-9 and TRBJ2-2; D unclear. The germline V and J ends were trimmed by 3 bases and 4 bases, with 3 bases remaining between them. The V gene's germline CDR1 is SEHNR and CDR2 FQNEAQ (reference sequence). The CDR3 runs 12 residues. CDR3 sequence (DNA): TGTGCCAGCAGCTTTCCCACCGGGGAGCTGTTTTTT. Protein: CASSFPTGELFF.

The chain couples TRBV5-6 to TRBJ1-5; 7 bases align to TRBD1. V lost 3 bases, J lost 2 bases, and 8 bases stayed unmatched. Germline CDR1 and CDR2: SGHDT and YYEEEE. This CDR3 has 16 amino acids. CDR3 region: CASSSRHRGGNQPQHF. The CDR3 region has the DNA TGTGCCAGCAGCTCCCGCCACAGGGGAGGCAATCAGCCCCAGCATTTT.

CDR3 nucleotide sequence: TGTGCCAGCAGCTCCAGGGAGACGGCTGGAAACACCATATATTTT. Translating it yields CASSSRETAGNTIYF. The chain links TRBV6-5 to TRBJ1-3, with D tentatively TRBD1 (5 bases). Per the germline V gene, CDR1 is MNHEY and CDR2 is SVGAGI. The CDR3 has 15 residues. Trimming left V 6 bases short and J 2 bases short, with 14 bases between.

This clone was picked up a small number of times. The rearrangement links TRBV10-2 to TRBJ1-2, with 10 bases matching TRBD1. Per the germline V gene, CDR1 is WSHSY and CDR2 is SAAADI. This CDR3 contains 14 residues. Unmatched junction bases numbered 7, after V lost 7 bases and J lost 5 bases. The CDR3 DNA follows: TGCGCCAGCAAGGACAGGGGGGGGAATTATGGCTACACCTTC. Protein: CASKDRGGNYGYTF.

This chain joins TRBV7-9 and TRBJ1-1; maybe TRBD1 (5 bases). CDR3 length: 13 amino acids. CDR1 is SEHNR, CDR2 FQNEAQ, per germline (reference sequence). Trimming stripped 5 bases from V and 2 bases from J, with 9 bases between. CDR3 amino acids: CASSLDSNTEAFF. Here the CDR3 DNA reads TGTGCCAGCAGCCTAGACAGCAACACTGAAGCTTTCTTT.

The rearrangement links TRBV5-6 to TRBJ2-2; D gene unclear. Germline V lookup: CDR1 SGHDT, CDR2 YYEEEE. The CDR3 is made up of 14 amino acids. Trimming left V 1 base short and J 4 bases short, with 8 bases between. For the CDR3, the DNA is TGTGCCAGCAGCTTGCTACAGATCACCGGGGAGCTGTTTTTT. Amino acid sequence: CASSLLQITGELFF.

The chain combines TRBV9 with TRBJ2-6; no clear D. The CDR3 spans 16 residues. Germline-derived CDR1 and CDR2 are SGDLS and YYNGEE. V lost 4 bases and J 1 base, leaving 12 bases between the germline ends. In nucleotides, the CDR3 is TGTGCCAGCAGCCCTACCAGTGGATCTGGGGCCAACGTCCTGACTTTC. It encodes CASSPTSGSGANVLTF.